Each of the 20 T cell receptor beta chains below was sequenced from the same sample in a study of blood T cell repertoires in COVID-19 (TCRdb year 2020). Receptor amplification or capture employed the immunoSEQ multiplex PCR assay. This immuneACCESS table, as held by TCRdb, lists in-frame sequences with V and J called but not all clones. Of the missing ones, under half trace to an unresolved V gene in checked studies; the others have no known cause. The table for this sample lists roughly 220,000 clones; just over 85% of them were counted only once. The ten biggest clones cover roughly 14% of the sample. Sample: PBMCs or T cells enriched from blood (not recorded which). These receptors all come from a woman in her fifties or sixties with acute COVID-19.

The gene calls are TRBV7-2 and TRBJ1-4; D is perhaps TRBD1 (6 bases). This CDR3 has 13 residues. V was clipped by 1 base and J by 6 bases, with 6 bases between them. Germline V lookup: CDR1 SGHTA, CDR2 FQGNSA. The CDR3 DNA sequence: TGTGCCAGCAGCTTAGGGACAGATGAAAAACTGTTTTTT. Its protein product is CASSLGTDEKLFF.

The V gene is TRBV18, the J gene TRBJ1-1, with TRBD1 identical over 8 bases. With 0 bases clipped from V and 6 bases from J, the junction kept 9 bases outside the gene matches. CDR1 is KGHSH, CDR2 LQKENI, per germline. This CDR3 region has 16 residues. The CDR3 spells CASSPPYARQGSEAFF. The CDR3 DNA is TGTGCCAGCTCACCACCGTATGCGAGACAGGGGTCTGAAGCTTTCTTT. The whole variable domain, filled in from reference TRBV18 and TRBJ1-1, reads NAGVMQNPRHLVRRRGQEARLRCSPMKGHSHVYWYRQLPEEGLKFMVYLQKENIIDESGMPKERFSAEFPKEGPSILRIQQVVRGDSAAYFCASSPPYARQGSEAFFGQGTRLTVV.

The rearrangement links TRBV7-2 to TRBJ2-3; TRBD2 agrees at 16 bases. V lost 5 bases and J lost 4; bases outside the gene matches: 6. The CDR3 runs 17 residues. CDR1 is SGHTA and CDR2 is FQGNSA in the germline V gene. CDR3 sequence (DNA): TGTGCCAGCAGCGCGGGACTAGCGGGAGGGCCCCCAGATACGCAGTATTTT. Translated: CASSAGLAGGPPDTQYF.

The V call is TRBV2, the J call TRBJ2-3; unclear D gene. CDR1 and CDR2 from the germline V gene are SNHLY and FYNNEI. There are 13 residues in the CDR3. V was clipped by 5 bases and J by 0 bases, with 6 bases between them. For the CDR3, the DNA is TGTGCCAGCAGTCTCGTAAGCACAGATACGCAGTATTTT. Protein sequence: CASSLVSTDTQYF.

The chain uses TRBV28 and TRBJ2-5; a weak D match, TRBD2 (5 bases). V lost 8 bases and J lost 5, with 15 bases in between. Germline V gene data show CDR1 as MDHEN and CDR2 as SYDVKM. The CDR3 runs to 13 residues. CDR3 sequence: CASRGDVRETQYF. CDR3 sequence (DNA): TGTGCCAGCCGGGGAGACGTGAGGGAGACCCAGTACTTC.

The CDR3 sequence: CASSDSPPEAFF. CDR3 bases: TGTGCCAGCAGTGACTCCCCCCCTGAAGCTTTCTTT. The rearrangement links TRBV25-1 to TRBJ1-1; no clear D. Germline V gives CDR1 MGHDK, CDR2 SYGVNS. V was pared by 3 bases and J by 6 bases, with 8 bases between. The CDR3 consists of 12 residues.

CDR3 amino acids: CTSSQPGGRNNQPQHF. The CDR3, as DNA: TGCACCAGCAGCCAACCAGGGGGCAGGAACAATCAGCCCCAGCATTTT. This chain uses TRBV1 with TRBJ1-5; the table's D call, TRBD1, was not checked against the DNA. TRBV1 is assigned pseudogene status. The CDR3 totals 16 residues.

In DNA, the CDR3 is TGCGCCAGCAGCGGCGGAAGGACAGGGGGTCGCGAGCAGTACTTC. Translated: CASSGGRTGGREQYF. J is TRBJ2-7 and V is TRBV5-1; 10 bases are shared with TRBD1. Germline V lookup: CDR1 SGHRS, CDR2 YFSETQ. After removal of 4 bases from V and 6 bases from J, the junction contained 10 bases not matched to a gene. The length of the CDR3 is 15 residues.

V is TRBV11-2 and J is TRBJ2-1; 9 bases match TRBD2. There are 17 residues in the CDR3. Germline lookup yields CDR1 SGHAT and CDR2 FQNNGV. With 6 bases clipped from V and 5 bases from J, the junction kept 14 bases outside the gene matches. CDR3 amino acids: CASRRSSGTSLHNEQFF. DNA for the CDR3: TGTGCCAGCAGACGGTCTAGCGGGACGAGCTTGCACAATGAGCAGTTCTTC.

The rearrangement joins TRBV14 to TRBJ2-7; TRBD1 agrees at 7 bases. V lost 2 bases and J lost 2; bases outside the gene matches: 6. The germline V gene encodes CDR1 SGHDN and CDR2 FVKESK. The CDR3 is made up of 15 amino acids. The CDR3 reads CASSQPDRVPYEQYF. In DNA form, the CDR3 reads TGTGCCAGCAGCCAACCAGACAGGGTCCCCTACGAGCAGTACTTC.

This rearrangement joins TRBV4-1 to TRBJ1-5; TRBD1 is a possible D gene (5 bases). The CDR3 spans 13 residues. V shed 4 bases and J shed 4 bases, with 8 bases lying between them. Germline CDR1 and CDR2: MGHRA and YSYEKL. CDR3: CASSLAGNQPQHF. DNA for the CDR3: TGCGCCAGCAGCCTTGCAGGGAATCAGCCCCAGCATTTT.

Here the CDR3 DNA reads TGTGCCAGCAGTTTGTTGACCGCGGAGGGGGCCAACGTCCTGACTTTC. It yields the protein CASSLLTAEGANVLTF. The rearrangement joins TRBV27 to TRBJ2-6; no definite D call. V lost 3 bases and J 4 bases, leaving 13 bases between the germline ends. This CDR3 is 16 amino acids long. Per germline, CDR1 MNHEY and CDR2 SMNVEV (reference sequence).

The chain uses TRBV2 and TRBJ1-5, with 7 bases lining up with TRBD1. The CDR3 consists of 15 residues. Germline loops: CDR1 SNHLY, CDR2 FYNNEI. With V trimmed by 7 bases and J by 1 base, 7 bases remained unmatched. The CDR3: CASTWDSQSNQPQHF. The CDR3 region has the DNA TGTGCCAGCACTTGGGACAGCCAAAGCAATCAGCCCCAGCATTTT.

The chain carries TRBV30 and TRBJ1-4, with 7 bases matching TRBD1. CDR1 is GTSNPN and CDR2 is SVGIG in the germline V gene (reference sequence). This CDR3 is built from 16 residues. V shed 4 bases and J 7 bases; nucleotides not matched to a gene: 15. In DNA form, the CDR3 reads TGTGCCTGGACCCGACGAGGTTGGCAGGGGGTTGAAAAACTGTTTTTT. Its protein product is CAWTRRGWQGVEKLFF.

There are a few counts of this clone. The genes are TRBV5-1 and TRBJ2-2, with D maybe TRBD2 (5 bases). CDR1 is SGHRS and CDR2 is YFSETQ in the germline V gene. V dropped 7 bases and J dropped 3 bases, with 10 bases sitting between them. This CDR3 contains 13 residues. CDR3: CASSHGDTGELFF. The CDR3, as DNA: TGCGCCAGCTCTCACGGGGACACCGGGGAGCTGTTTTTT.

This sequence joins TRBV1 and TRBJ1-4. TRBV1 is described as a pseudogene. CDR3 length equals 18 residues. CDR3 sequence (DNA): TGCACCAGCAGCCATCCCAAAAACATAGCTCGTAAGGCCGAAAAACTGTTTTTT. It specifies CTSSHPKNIARKAEKLFF.

This chain connects TRBV30 to TRBJ2-7; TRBD1 matches at 9 bases. The V gene end was trimmed by 3 bases and the J gene end by 3 bases; junction bases not matched to a gene: 6. CDR1 and CDR2 (germline): GTSNPN, SVGIG (reference sequence). The CDR3 runs 14 residues. CDR3 nucleotides: TGTGCCTGGAGACTGACAGGGGGAGGCTACGAGCAGTACTTC. Its translation is CAWRLTGGGYEQYF.

The V and J genes are TRBV5-1 and TRBJ1-4, with 7 bases that match TRBD1. This CDR3 is built from 14 residues. The germline CDR1 and CDR2 sequences are SGHRS and YFSETQ. Trimming at V came to 4 bases and at J to 8 bases, leaving 8 bases not matched to a gene. Here the CDR3 DNA reads TGCGCCAGCAGCGAGACAGGGCAGTGGGAAAAACTGTTTTTT. It translates to CASSETGQWEKLFF.

This chain joins TRBV6-2 or TRBV6-3 and TRBJ2-5, with TRBD2 matching over 10 bases. Germline assignment: CDR1 MNHEY and CDR2 SVGEGT. The V segment lost 5 bases and the J segment 2 bases; nucleotides outside the gene matches: 14. The CDR3 has 18 amino acids. The CDR3, as DNA: TGTGCCAGCAGTATGGCCTTAGCGGGAGGTAACGGGCAAGAGACCCAGTACTTC. Protein product: CASSMALAGGNGQETQYF.

The rearrangement joins TRBV5-4 to TRBJ2-7; a weak D match, TRBD1 (6 bases). The CDR3 totals 14 residues. Trimming stripped 3 bases from V and 3 bases from J, with 13 bases between. Germline CDR1 is SGHNT and CDR2 is YYREEE (reference sequence). The CDR3, as DNA: TGTGCCAGCAGCTCAAAGGACAGCCGCTACGAGCAGTACTTC. Protein product: CASSSKDSRYEQYF.